This passage covers 15 T cell receptor beta chains from one sample sequenced in a study of T cells after yellow fever vaccination (dated by TCRdb to between 2018 and 2021). The intended sense of this specimen's treatment or condition label: live attenuated yellow fever vaccine strain. To prepare the library, 5' RACE was applied. Sequenced using an Illumina NovaSeq 6000. Starting from the raw public reads, TCRdb applied fastp trimming at Q25, assembled clones with MiXCR and retained in-frame beta chains. Records with the same CDR3 protein are collapsed into one entry carrying the most frequent genes and DNA. The table for this sample lists 350,000 to 550,000 distinct CDR3 sequences; about 19% of them were counted only once. Jointly, the top ten make up 15% to 20% of the sample. This specimen consisted of PBMCs, obtained before the yellow fever booster vaccination. The receptors shown here come from a man younger than 35 who received the YFV17D yellow fever vaccine.

This clonotype showed up just once. This chain links TRBV30 with TRBJ2-7; the match to TRBD1 covers 9 bases. Losses at the gene ends were 2 bases for V and 6 bases for J; bases not matched to a gene: 5. Germline values: CDR1 GTSNPN, CDR2 SVGIG (reference sequence). CDR3 length: 13 amino acids. The CDR3 DNA sequence: TGTGCCTGGAGTCCCGGGACAGGGAGCGAGCAGTACTTC. It codes for CAWSPGTGSEQYF.

The gene calls are TRBV21-1 and TRBJ1-6; the table's D call TRBD1 went unverified against the DNA. TRBV21-1 is classified as a pseudogene. CDR3 size: 21 residues. Here the CDR3 DNA reads TGTGCCAGCAGACCGGGACAGGGTCAATCCGCGTCGAGTTCCTATAATTCACCCCTCCACTTT. Protein: CASRPGQGQSASSSYNSPLHF.

The rearrangement uses TRBV6-5 and TRBJ2-3, with TRBD2 matching 10 bases. J lost 0 bases, V lost 2 bases, and 2 bases had no gene match. The CDR3 contains 16 residues. Germline loops: CDR1 MNHEY, CDR2 SVGAGI. CDR3 sequence: CASSYGAGGSTDTQYF. CDR3 nucleotides: TGTGCCAGCAGTTACGGAGCGGGGGGGAGCACAGATACGCAGTATTTT.

The CDR3 reads CSVNRDTNTGELFF. The CDR3 region has the DNA TGCAGCGTTAACCGGGACACGAACACCGGGGAGCTGTTTTTT. V usage is TRBV29-1 and J usage is TRBJ2-2; D is possibly TRBD1 (6 bases). V gave up 5 bases and J gave up 0 bases, with 10 bases separating them. The CDR3 has 14 residues. Germline V gene lookup returns CDR1 SQVTM and CDR2 ANQGSEA.

The chain joins TRBV10-3 to TRBJ2-7, with D possibly matching TRBD2 (5 bases). V was cut by 2 bases and J by 7 bases, with 6 bases left in between. The CDR3 loop spans 11 amino acids. Germline assignment: CDR1 ENHRY and CDR2 SYGVKD. The CDR3 DNA is TGTGCCATCAGTGAGGGCGGGGAGCAGTACTTC. It is translated as CAISEGGEQYF.

This sequence joins TRBV20-1 and TRBJ2-7; D is undetermined. The CDR3 totals 14 residues. Trimming left V 4 bases short and J 5 bases short, with 18 bases between. The germline V gene has CDR1 DFQATT and CDR2 SNEGSKA (reference sequence). In DNA form, the CDR3 reads TGCAGTGCTACAGGACCAACGGCGTTTCACGAGCAGTACGTC. Translating it yields CSATGPTAFHEQYV.

A few counts support this clonotype. The CDR3 here is CASSVGADTYEQYF. In nucleotides, the CDR3 is TGTGCCAGCAGCGTAGGGGCGGACACCTACGAGCAGTACTTC. This sequence joins TRBV9 and TRBJ2-7, with a tentative D call TRBD1 (5 bases). The germline gives CDR1 SGDLS, CDR2 YYNGEE. V was shortened by 0 bases and J by 2 bases, with 9 bases between the two germline ends. CDR3 length: 14 amino acids.

The chain combines TRBV29-1 with TRBJ2-3; TRBD1 might be the D (5 bases). This CDR3 region has 14 residues. Germline lookup yields CDR1 SQVTM and CDR2 ANQGSEA. The germline V and J ends were trimmed by 6 bases and 5 bases, with 18 bases remaining between them. The CDR3 sequence is CSVSQAVLGDTQYF. The CDR3 DNA is TGCAGCGTGTCACAGGCGGTCTTGGGAGATACGCAGTATTTT.

This clonotype was seen more than once but under ten times. The chain uses TRBV5-1 and TRBJ2-5, with 12 positions matching TRBD2. The germline V gene encodes CDR1 SGHRS and CDR2 YFSETQ. Unmatched junction bases numbered 1, after V lost 0 bases and J lost 1 base. The CDR3 loop spans 16 amino acids. The DNA for the CDR3 is TGCGCCAGCAGCTTGGAGACTAGCGGGGGCCAAGAGACCCAGTACTTC. Its translation is CASSLETSGGQETQYF.

The chain employs TRBV6-5 and TRBJ1-1; D gene ambiguous. Germline V CDR1 and CDR2: MNHEY, SVGAGI. V was shortened by 5 bases and J by 5 bases, with 18 bases between the two germline ends. This CDR3 has 15 amino acids. The CDR3 region has the DNA TGTGCCAGCAGTCCGAGGGCCGCGGGAGGGACTGAAGCTTTCTTT. Translating it yields CASSPRAAGGTEAFF.

This clonotype was picked up a small number of times. This chain uses TRBV20-1 with TRBJ1-6; 7 nucleotides match TRBD1. Germline lookup yields CDR1 DFQATT and CDR2 SNEGSKA (reference sequence). The V segment lost 0 bases and the J segment 2 bases; nucleotides outside the gene matches: 7. The CDR3 extends over 17 amino acids. In DNA form, the CDR3 reads TGCAGTGCTAGAGATTCAGGGGGGGCCCCCTATAATTCACCCCTCCACTTT. Translation gives CSARDSGGAPYNSPLHF.

The chain carries TRBV6-1 and TRBJ2-5; no clear D. From germline, CDR1 is MNHNS and CDR2 SASEGT. This CDR3 has 13 residues. With 7 bases removed from V and 1 base from J, the gap between germline ends came to 10 bases. The DNA for the CDR3 is TGTGCCAGCAAGGTATTCCGCCAAGAGACCCAGTACTTC. It translates to CASKVFRQETQYF.

The chain employs TRBV10-3 and TRBJ2-1; 7 nucleotides agree with TRBD2. CDR1 ENHRY and CDR2 SYGVKD come from the germline V gene. The trim removed 3 bases at V and 6 bases at J, leaving 8 bases unmatched. This CDR3 has 15 residues. CDR3 bases: TGTGCCATCAGTGAAGTCCAGCGGGGCTCCAATGAGCAGTTCTTC. Its translation: CAISEVQRGSNEQFF.

This chain uses TRBV12-3 or TRBV12-4 with TRBJ1-2, with D tentatively TRBD1 (5 bases). Trimming removed 6 bases at V and 3 bases at J, with 20 bases between. This CDR3 is 16 amino acids long. As DNA, the CDR3 is TGTGCCAGCAGACCCCCGAACAGGAGGATGGACTATGGCTACACCTTC. Amino acids: CASRPPNRRMDYGYTF.

This clonotype was seen only a few times. This sequence joins TRBV30 and TRBJ2-7; D unclear. The CDR3 consists of 12 residues. The V and J ends lost 4 bases and 2 bases respectively, with 9 bases between them. The germline CDR1 and CDR2 sequences are GTSNPN and SVGIG (reference sequence). The CDR3 region has the DNA TGTGCCTGGAATGGGGTCACCTACGAGCAGTACTTC. This encodes CAWNGVTYEQYF.